This T cell receptor (beta chain) was captured by sequencing in a study of T-cell memory formation after mild COVID-19. Across the study: Each donor largely had its own TCR clusters.

Study conclusions and caveats: Pre-infection memory already had some responding clones, implying cross-reactive memory joined.

After 5'RACE with constant-segment primers, TCR alpha and TCR beta cDNA libraries carrying sample barcodes and UMIs were obtained. TCRdb reprocessed the 5' RACE reads with MiXCR, giving one entry per CDR3 protein. The table lists about 200,000 distinct CDR3 sequences, more than 8% of them singletons. From germline, CDR1 is DFQATT and CDR2 SNEGSKA (reference sequence). Deletions cut 0 bases from V and 5 bases from J, with 14 bases between. There are 15 residues in the CDR3. Note on this clonotype: Antigen unknown.

The chain recombines TRBV20-1 with TRBJ2-1; a weak D match, TRBD1 (6 bases). Sequencing was performed on PBMCs or a T cell subset sorted from them (not recorded which). This TCR came from a young man who had mild COVID-19 (a few samples of this study predate the infection). Cell type and time point are not known. CDR3 DNA sequence: TGCAGTGCTAGAGACTCAACGGGACACCACAATGAGCAGTTCTTC. Amino acid sequence: CSARDSTGHHNEQFF.